Given below is one T cell receptor beta chain in context. V was cut by 0 bases and J by 1 base, with 22 bases left in between. Germline-derived CDR1 and CDR2 are MGHRA and YSYEKL. The CDR3 totals 19 residues. Sequenced by immunoSEQ multiplex PCR; TCRdb stores in-frame clones only, minus some. The sample has 700,000 or so clones, 80% to 90% seen once. This specimen belongs to a study of shared T cell receptors in the human thymus. This same sample was also taken into another study, of human thymus T cells. From that report: It was from resections taken during corrective heart surgery that the thymus tissue came. V and J genes seemed to be used with bias in thymic and blood repertoires. Thymic TCR repertoires of unrelated people reportedly overlapped highly.

The receptor was isolated from a girl under three years old with a congenital heart defect. The genes are TRBV4-1 and TRBJ2-7; D may be TRBD2 (7 bases). The sequencing sample was made of thymocytes. The CDR3 is CASSQDGAGALPPSYEQYF. The DNA for the CDR3 is TGCGCCAGCAGCCAAGATGGGGCGGGGGCTCTCCCCCCTTCCTACGAGCAGTACTTC.